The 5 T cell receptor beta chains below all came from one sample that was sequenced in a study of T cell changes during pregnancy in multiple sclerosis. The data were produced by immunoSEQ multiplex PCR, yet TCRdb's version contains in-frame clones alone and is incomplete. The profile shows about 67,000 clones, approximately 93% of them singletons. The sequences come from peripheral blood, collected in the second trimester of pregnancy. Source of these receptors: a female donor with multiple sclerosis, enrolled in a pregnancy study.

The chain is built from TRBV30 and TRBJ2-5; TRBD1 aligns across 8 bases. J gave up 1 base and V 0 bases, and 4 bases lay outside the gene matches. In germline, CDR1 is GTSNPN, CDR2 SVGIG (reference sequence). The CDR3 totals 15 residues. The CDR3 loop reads CAWSVGTGPQETQYF. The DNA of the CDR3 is TGTGCCTGGAGTGTAGGGACAGGCCCCCAAGAGACCCAGTACTTC.

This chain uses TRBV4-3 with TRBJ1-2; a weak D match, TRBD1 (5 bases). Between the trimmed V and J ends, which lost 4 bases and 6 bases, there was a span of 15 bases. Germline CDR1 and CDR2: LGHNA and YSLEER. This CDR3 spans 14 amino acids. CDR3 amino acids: CASSLEGTSHGYTF. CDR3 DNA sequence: TGCGCCAGCAGCCTGGAAGGGACTTCCCATGGCTACACCTTC.

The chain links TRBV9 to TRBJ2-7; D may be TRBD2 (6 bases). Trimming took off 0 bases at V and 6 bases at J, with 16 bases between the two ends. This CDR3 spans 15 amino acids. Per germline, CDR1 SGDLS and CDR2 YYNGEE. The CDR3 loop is CASSVAAEGLSEQYF. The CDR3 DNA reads TGTGCCAGCAGCGTAGCTGCGGAGGGCCTTTCCGAGCAGTACTTC.

CDR3 DNA: TGTGCCAGCAGCAAAGGGGATAGTTCACCCCTCCACTTT. This codes for CASSKGDSSPLHF. The V and J genes are TRBV5-6 and TRBJ1-6; TRBD1 is a possible D gene (5 bases). This CDR3 is built from 13 residues. Deletions cut 4 bases from V and 9 bases from J, with 11 bases between. CDR1 and CDR2 (germline): SGHDT, YYEEEE.

CDR3 DNA: TGTGCCAGCATTCAGAGCGCCTATGGCTACACCTTC. Translated, it gives CASIQSAYGYTF. V and J are TRBV6-1 and TRBJ1-2; D not certain. The V gene's germline CDR1 is MNHNS and CDR2 SASEGT. The V end was cut by 7 bases, the J end by 4 bases, with 10 bases between. CDR3 length equals 12 residues.